This TCR beta chain was recorded in a study of T cells in Graves' hyperthyroidism and ophthalmopathy. Researchers took RNA transcripts and amplified the TCR beta CDR3 regions from them. A first-round RT-PCR of the TCR CDR3 used the HTBI primer set. Each CDR3 protein gets one entry after TCRdb re-called the multiplex PCR reads with MiXCR. Seen here are approximately 410,000 distinct CDR3 sequences, over 12% observed once, and the top ten hold less than 15%. The germline V gene has CDR1 ENHRY and CDR2 SYGVKD. The CDR3 length is 15 residues. Trimming at V came to 5 bases and at J to 7 bases, leaving 9 bases not matched to a gene. As concerns this clonotype: Just one base apart from a much larger clone, this may be a read error.

The sequenced sample was blood. The sequence was obtained from a man younger than 35 with Graves' ophthalmopathy. The V call is TRBV10-3, the J call TRBJ2-5; 11 bases align to TRBD2. Here the CDR3 reads CAISLLAGAEGTQYF. In DNA, the CDR3 is TGTGCCATCAGTCTACTAGCGGGGGCTGAGGGGACCCAGTACTTC.